What follows are 3 T cell receptor beta chains derived from one specimen sequenced in a study of blood T cell repertoires in COVID-19. Generated by immunoSEQ multiplex PCR, the TCRdb table keeps only in-frame clones and is missing some. The sample lists around 700,000 clones; 85% to 90% were seen once. Input material: peripheral blood. The origin of the receptors is a woman aged 18-29 years with acute or convalescent COVID-19.

The rearrangement links TRBV9 to TRBJ1-1; 7 nucleotides match TRBD1. With 4 bases clipped from V and 8 bases from J, the junction kept 11 bases outside the gene matches. The CDR3 extends over 14 amino acids. Germline V lookup: CDR1 SGDLS, CDR2 YYNGEE. The CDR3 loop reads CASSPQTGRLEAFF. The DNA of the CDR3 is TGTGCCAGCAGCCCGCAGACAGGGCGGTTGGAAGCTTTCTTT.

The chain recombines TRBV5-1 with TRBJ2-2; D ambiguous. V was pared by 4 bases and J by 3 bases, with 4 bases between. CDR3 size: 12 residues. From germline, CDR1 is SGHRS and CDR2 YFSETQ. DNA for the CDR3: TGCGCCAGCAGCCCTCACACCGGGGAGCTGTTTTTT. Its protein product is CASSPHTGELFF.

The chain couples TRBV9 to TRBJ1-1; 8 bases align to TRBD1. Germline-derived CDR1 and CDR2 are SGDLS and YYNGEE. The CDR3 runs 15 residues. Losses at the gene ends were 0 bases for V and 1 base for J; bases not matched to a gene: 2. This chain's CDR3 is CASSVEQGGNTEAFF. The CDR3 nucleotides read TGTGCCAGCAGCGTAGAACAGGGGGGGAACACTGAAGCTTTCTTT.